Below, 7 T cell receptor beta chains from the same sample are listed, as sequenced in a study of blood T cell repertoires in COVID-19. Here immunoSEQ multiplex PCR was the method, and the copy in TCRdb shows in-frame clones only, minus some. The sample shows 25,000 to 35,000 clones, 89% of them seen only once. Source material: peripheral blood. These receptors were taken from a human donor in a cohort sampled during active COVID-19.

The chain uses TRBV2 and TRBJ2-5, with TRBD2 matching 8 bases. This CDR3 spans 13 amino acids. Germline V gives CDR1 SNHLY, CDR2 FYNNEI. V was clipped by 7 bases and J by 4 bases; unmatched bases: 5. CDR3 sequence reads: CASNGLAVETQYF. The CDR3 DNA follows: TGTGCCAGCAACGGACTAGCAGTAGAGACCCAGTACTTC.

The rearrangement joins TRBV2 to TRBJ2-5, with TRBD1 matching over 7 bases. CDR3 length: 15 amino acids. Germline CDR1 is SNHLY and CDR2 is FYNNEI. The V segment lost 4 bases and the J segment 2 bases; nucleotides outside the gene matches: 7. CDR3 in amino acids: CASSVYDRVQETQYF. CDR3 coding DNA: TGTGCCAGCAGTGTCTACGACAGGGTACAAGAGACCCAGTACTTC.

The V and J genes are TRBV7-6 and TRBJ2-5, with TRBD2 identical over 7 bases. Trimming took 1 base from V and 4 from J; bases not matched to a gene: 6. The CDR3 covers 15 residues. CDR1 SGHVS and CDR2 FNYEAQ come from the germline V gene. The CDR3 nucleotides are TGTGCCAGCAGCTTAGGGACTAGAGGGTCAGAGACCCAGTACTTC. Translating gives CASSLGTRGSETQYF.

In this sample, this clone turned up once. The gene calls are TRBV30 and TRBJ1-4; 9 bases fit TRBD1. The CDR3 consists of 13 residues. V was pared by 5 bases and J by 7 bases, with 5 bases of the junction left unmatched. CDR1 GTSNPN and CDR2 SVGIG come from the germline V gene (reference sequence). The CDR3 protein is CAWGGTGREKLFF. CDR3 nucleotides: TGTGCCTGGGGCGGGACAGGGCGTGAAAAACTGTTTTTT.

The chain carries TRBV12-3 or TRBV12-4 and TRBJ1-5; D unclear. The CDR3 covers 13 residues. V was pared by 7 bases and J by 4 bases, with 11 bases between. In DNA, the CDR3 is TGTGCCAGCACCCCCAGTCCAAATCAGCCCCAGCATTTT. It encodes CASTPSPNQPQHF.

The chain is built from TRBV3-1 (or the pseudogene TRBV3-2) and TRBJ2-5; TRBD2 matches at 7 bases. Trimming cost V 4 bases and J 9 bases; bases outside gene matches: 8. Germline CDR1 reads LGHDT; CDR2 reads YNNKEL (reference sequence). This CDR3 has 13 residues. The CDR3 is CASSPHGGGAQYF. CDR3 DNA sequence: TGTGCCAGCAGCCCACATGGGGGGGGAGCCCAGTACTTC.

CDR3 in amino acids: CASSLSSPNTEAFF. The CDR3, as DNA: TGTGCCAGCAGCCTCTCTTCCCCGAACACTGAAGCTTTCTTT. The rearrangement uses TRBV7-9 and TRBJ1-1; no clear D. The CDR3 sequence is 14 residues long. V was trimmed by 5 bases and J by 1 base, leaving 11 bases between them. Germline CDR1 and CDR2: SEHNR and FQNEAQ (reference sequence).